A selection of T cell receptor beta chains follows, all from one sample in a study of blood T cell repertoires in COVID-19. Here immunoSEQ multiplex PCR was the method, and the copy in TCRdb shows in-frame clones only, minus some. Of 300,000 to 350,000 clones in the sample, approximately 89% were seen once. The specimen sequenced was peripheral blood. The receptors shown here come from a woman under 30 who had recovered from COVID-19. Each CDR3 is given with its conserved first and last residue. A D gene is named only where the DNA matches it firmly. Some rows mark clone size as missing; the rest say once, few, many or name a class of expanded clone.

length,V,size,D,J,DNA,CDR3
12,TRBV27,.,.,TRBJ2-1,TGTGCCAGCAGCCCCGGGGTCAATGAGCAGTTCTTC,CASSPGVNEQFF
15,TRBV14,.,.,TRBJ1-1,TGTGCCAGCAGCCAGACCAGGGGTAGGAACACTGAAGCTTTCTTT,CASSQTRGRNTEAFF
16,TRBV7-9,few,TRBD2,TRBJ2-5,TGTGCCAGCAGCTTAAGGGCGAGCGGGAGGGGAGAGACCCAGTACTTC,CASSLRASGRGETQYF
15,TRBV5-4,.,TRBD1,TRBJ2-2,TGTGCCAGCAGCCTCCGGACAGGAGCGGCCGGGGAGCTGTTTTTT,CASSLRTGAAGELFF
15,TRBV2,.,TRBD1,TRBJ1-2,TGTGCCAGCAGTGAGACGGACAGGGGCCTCTATGGCTACACCTTC,CASSETDRGLYGYTF
13,TRBV10-1,once,.,TRBJ2-5,TGCGCCAGCAGCCGACACGACATAGAGACCCAGTACTTC,CASSRHDIETQYF
13,TRBV5-1,.,TRBD2,TRBJ2-1,TGCGCCAGCAGCTTGGCCCAGGGAGGGTCCCAGTTCTTC,CASSLAQGGSQFF
14,TRBV19,.,TRBD2,TRBJ2-3,TGTGCCAGTAGTGAGCTAGCGGGAACAGATACGCAGTATTTT,CASSELAGTDTQYF
16,TRBV4-3,.,.,TRBJ2-3,TGCGCCAGCAGCAGCCTAAATACCGCCAGCACAGATACGCAGTATTTT,CASSSLNTASTDTQYF
16,TRBV25-1,.,.,TRBJ2-1,TGTGCCAGCAGTCCAAAAAGCGGAGTATGGGGCAATGAGCAGTTCTTC,CASSPKSGVWGNEQFF
15,TRBV7-2,.,TRBD2,TRBJ2-5,TGTGCCAGCAGCTTAGCGCGGACTAGCCAAGAGACCCAGTACTTC,CASSLARTSQETQYF
16,TRBV3-1/TRBV3-2,.,TRBD2,TRBJ2-1,TGTGCCAGCAGCCAAGAACTAGCGGGAGTCCGAAATGAGCAGTTCTTC,CASSQELAGVRNEQFF
13,TRBV9,.,.,TRBJ2-5,TGTGCCAGCAGCGTAGGGAGGGAAGAGACCCAGTACTTC,CASSVGREETQYF
14,TRBV6-2/TRBV6-3,.,TRBD1,TRBJ1-6,TGTGCCAGCAGCGTGACAGGGGGTAATTCACCCCTCCACTTT,CASSVTGGNSPLHF
14,TRBV4-1,.,TRBD1,TRBJ1-3,TGCGCCAGCAGCCGTGAGGGACAGGGAAACACCATATATTTT,CASSREGQGNTIYF
15,TRBV10-3,many,.,TRBJ2-2,TGTGCCATCAGTACCGTAATGGGGGCCACCGGGGAGCTGTTTTTT,CAISTVMGATGELFF
13,TRBV4-3,.,.,TRBJ1-4,TGCGCCAGCAGCCAAGACGAGATTGGAAAACTGTTTTTT,CASSQDEIGKLFF
16,TRBV1,.,.,TRBJ1-5,TGCACCAGCAGCACAGGGACAGAGTTTAGCAATCAGCCCCAGCATTTT,CTSSTGTEFSNQPQHF
14,TRBV11-3,once,TRBD1,TRBJ1-1,TGTGCCAGCAGCGACAGGGGCGCGCTAACTGAAGCTTTCTTT,CASSDRGALTEAFF
12,TRBV10-3,.,TRBD1,TRBJ1-2,TGTGCCATCAGCCGGGACAGGGAGGGCTACACCTTC,CAISRDREGYTF
16,TRBV6-1,.,.,TRBJ2-3,TGTGCCAGCAGTGAATATGGCCAGGGAACGGCAGATACGCAGTATTTT,CASSEYGQGTADTQYF
14,TRBV4-3,.,.,TRBJ1-2,TGCGCCAGCAGCCACTCTCAGGGGCAGGGTGGCTACACCTTC,CASSHSQGQGGYTF
11,TRBV5-1,once,.,TRBJ1-2,TGCGCCAGCACATCAGGCTATGGCTACACCTTC,CASTSGYGYTF
16,TRBV6-1,once,.,TRBJ1-3,TGTGCCAGCAGTGAACTAGACGGACTCTCTGGAAACACCATATATTTT,CASSELDGLSGNTIYF
17,TRBV7-2,.,TRBD2,TRBJ2-1,TGTGCCAGCAGCTCAATCTCAGGACTAGCGGGAGTCGGGGAGCAGTTCTTC,CASSSISGLAGVGEQFF
13,TRBV30,once,TRBD1,TRBJ1-4,TGTGCCTGGATAGACAGGGGGCGTGAAAAACTGTTTTTT,CAWIDRGREKLFF
13,TRBV2,.,.,TRBJ1-2,TGTGCCAGCAGTCCCGGGACTAACTATGGCTACACCTTC,CASSPGTNYGYTF
15,TRBV28,.,TRBD1,TRBJ2-2,TGTGCCAGCAGAACTTGGGACAGGGACACCGGGGAGCTGTTTTTT,CASRTWDRDTGELFF
17,TRBV5-6,once,TRBD2,TRBJ2-1,TGTGCCAGCAGCTTGGGGGCTAGCGGGAGGATTTACAATGAGCAGTTCTTC,CASSLGASGRIYNEQFF
15,TRBV5-1,.,.,TRBJ2-2,TGCGCCAGCAGCCCCGGGGGGCCCAACACCGGGGAGCTGTTTTTT,CASSPGGPNTGELFF